This T cell receptor beta chain came from a study of HIV-infected children after antiretroviral therapy interruption. This clonotype was observed a few times. Stated treatment: PENTA 11 planned treatment interruption arm or continuous ART arm. Unique molecular identifiers were included in an RNA-based 3' RACE TCR library. MiXCR, applied by TCRdb to the 3' RACE reads, yields one record per CDR3 protein. The sample shows about 37,000 distinct CDR3 sequences, less than 8.5% of them seen only once. Material: CD45RA+ CD4+ T cells from PBMCs, pooled from several time points, obtained from a donor given antiretroviral therapy, either interrupted or continuous. Subset meaning: naive CD4+ CD45RA+ CD45RO- T cells. The TCR sequence derives from a pool of human donors with HIV.

CDR3 loop: CASSLTGSTGELFF. The CDR3, as DNA: TGTGCCAGCAGTTTGACAGGTTCCACCGGGGAGCTGTTTTTT. The chain uses TRBV12-3 or TRBV12-4 and TRBJ2-2, with D possibly matching TRBD1 (6 bases). This CDR3 spans 14 amino acids. Trimming stripped 3 bases from V and 4 bases from J, with 9 bases between.